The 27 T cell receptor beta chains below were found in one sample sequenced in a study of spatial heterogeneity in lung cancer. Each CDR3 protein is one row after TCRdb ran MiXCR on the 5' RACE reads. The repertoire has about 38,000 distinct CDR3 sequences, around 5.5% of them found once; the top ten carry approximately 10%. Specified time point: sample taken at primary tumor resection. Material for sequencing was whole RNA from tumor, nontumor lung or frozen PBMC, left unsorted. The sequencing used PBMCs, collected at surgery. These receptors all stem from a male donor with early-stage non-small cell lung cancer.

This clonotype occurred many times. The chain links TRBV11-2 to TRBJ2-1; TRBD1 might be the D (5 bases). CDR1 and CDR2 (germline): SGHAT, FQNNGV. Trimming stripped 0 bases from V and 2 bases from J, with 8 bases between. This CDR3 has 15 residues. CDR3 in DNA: TGTGCCAGCAGCTTAGAGGCAGGGCCCTACAATGAGCAGTTCTTC. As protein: CASSLEAGPYNEQFF.

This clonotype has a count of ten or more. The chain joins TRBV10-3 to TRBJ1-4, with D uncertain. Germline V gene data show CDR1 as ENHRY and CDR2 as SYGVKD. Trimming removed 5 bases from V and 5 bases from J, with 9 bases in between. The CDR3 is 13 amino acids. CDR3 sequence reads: CAISKSRNEKLFF. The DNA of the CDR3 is TGTGCCATCAGTAAAAGTCGGAATGAAAAACTGTTTTTT.

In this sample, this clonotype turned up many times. The CDR3 DNA sequence: TGTGCCAGCAGTCAAGGTCTTGAGCAGTTCTTC. Protein product: CASSQGLEQFF. The J gene is TRBJ2-1, the V gene TRBV27; D remains unclear. This CDR3 has 11 amino acids. Germline lookup yields CDR1 MNHEY and CDR2 SMNVEV (reference sequence). V gave up 5 bases and J gave up 9 bases, with 8 bases separating them.

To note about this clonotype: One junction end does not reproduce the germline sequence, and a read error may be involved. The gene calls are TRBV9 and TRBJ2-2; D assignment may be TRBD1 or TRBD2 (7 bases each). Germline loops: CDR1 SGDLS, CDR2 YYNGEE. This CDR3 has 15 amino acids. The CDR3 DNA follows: TGTGCCAGCAGCGTACAGGGGGGGAACCCCGGGGAGCTGTTTTTT. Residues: CASSVQGGNPGELFF.

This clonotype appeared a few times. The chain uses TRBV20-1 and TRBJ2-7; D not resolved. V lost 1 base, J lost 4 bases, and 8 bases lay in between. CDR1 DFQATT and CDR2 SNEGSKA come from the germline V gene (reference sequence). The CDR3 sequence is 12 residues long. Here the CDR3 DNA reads TGCAGTGCTAGAGCCAGGAAATACGAGCAGTACTTC. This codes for CSARARKYEQYF.

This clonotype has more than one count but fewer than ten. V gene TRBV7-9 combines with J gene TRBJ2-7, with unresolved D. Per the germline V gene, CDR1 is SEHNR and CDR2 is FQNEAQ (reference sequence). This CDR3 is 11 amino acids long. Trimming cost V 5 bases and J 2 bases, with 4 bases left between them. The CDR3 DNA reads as TGTGCCAGCAGCCGTGCCTACGAGCAGTACTTC. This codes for CASSRAYEQYF.

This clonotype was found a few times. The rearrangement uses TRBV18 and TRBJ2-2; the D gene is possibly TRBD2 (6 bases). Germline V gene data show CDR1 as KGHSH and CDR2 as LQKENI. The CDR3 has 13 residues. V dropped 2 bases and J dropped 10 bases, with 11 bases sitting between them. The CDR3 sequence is CASSPGTSTELFF. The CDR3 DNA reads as TGTGCCAGCTCACCAGGGACTTCCACGGAGCTGTTTTTT. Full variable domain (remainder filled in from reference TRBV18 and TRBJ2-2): NAGVMQNPRHLVRRRGQEARLRCSPMKGHSHVYWYRQLPEEGLKFMVYLQKENIIDESGMPKERFSAEFPKEGPSILRIQQVVRGDSAAYFCASSPGTSTELFFGEGSRLTVL.

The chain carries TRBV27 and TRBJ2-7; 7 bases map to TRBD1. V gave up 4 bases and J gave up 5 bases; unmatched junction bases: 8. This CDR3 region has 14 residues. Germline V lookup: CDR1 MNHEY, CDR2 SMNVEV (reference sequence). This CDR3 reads CASSSDRAVHEQYF. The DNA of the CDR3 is TGTGCCAGCAGTTCAGACAGGGCGGTCCACGAGCAGTACTTC.

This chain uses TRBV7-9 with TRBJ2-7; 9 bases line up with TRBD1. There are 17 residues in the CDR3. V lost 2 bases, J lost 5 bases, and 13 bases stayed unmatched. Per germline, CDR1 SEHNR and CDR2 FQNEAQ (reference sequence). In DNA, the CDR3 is TGTGCCAGCAGCTTATCGGCGGCAGGGACAGGGTACCACGAGCAGTACTTC. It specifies CASSLSAAGTGYHEQYF.

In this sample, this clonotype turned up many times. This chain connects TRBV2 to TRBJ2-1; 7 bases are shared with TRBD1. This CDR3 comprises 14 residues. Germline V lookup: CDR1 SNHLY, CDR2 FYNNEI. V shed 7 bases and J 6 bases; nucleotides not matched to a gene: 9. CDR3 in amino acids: CASIPGQWGNEQFF. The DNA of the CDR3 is TGTGCCAGCATTCCGGGACAGTGGGGCAATGAGCAGTTCTTC.

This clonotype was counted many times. The CDR3 coding sequence is TGTGCCAGCAGTTTCAACACTGGGGAGACCCAGTACTTC. Residues: CASSFNTGETQYF. The V gene is TRBV12-3 or TRBV12-4, the J gene TRBJ2-5; D not resolved. The CDR3 loop spans 13 amino acids. V lost 3 bases and J 5 bases, leaving 10 bases between the germline ends.

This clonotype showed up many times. The CDR3: CAAARGGQGKVEQYF. The CDR3 DNA is TGTGCCGCCGCGAGAGGGGGGCAGGGGAAGGTCGAGCAGTACTTC. This rearrangement joins TRBV30 to TRBJ2-7; D assignment may be TRBD1 or TRBD2 (6 bases each). The V gene's germline CDR1 is GTSNPN and CDR2 SVGIG (reference sequence). The CDR3 runs to 15 residues. V was clipped by 8 bases and J by 6 bases, with 26 bases between them.

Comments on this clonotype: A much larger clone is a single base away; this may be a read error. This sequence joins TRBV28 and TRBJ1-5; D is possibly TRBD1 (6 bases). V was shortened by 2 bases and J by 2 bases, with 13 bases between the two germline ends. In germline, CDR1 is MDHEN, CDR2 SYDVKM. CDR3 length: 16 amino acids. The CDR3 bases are TGTGCCAGCAGTTTAAGAAGGGGGGTGGGCAATCAGCCCCAGCATTTT. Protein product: CASSLRRGVGNQPQHF.

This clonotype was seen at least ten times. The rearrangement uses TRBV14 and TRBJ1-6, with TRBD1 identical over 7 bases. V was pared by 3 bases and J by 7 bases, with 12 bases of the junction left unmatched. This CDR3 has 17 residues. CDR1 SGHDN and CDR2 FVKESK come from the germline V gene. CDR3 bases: TGTGCCAGCAGCCATTCCGGGACAGCAATGGGAAATTCACCCCTCCACTTT. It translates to CASSHSGTAMGNSPLHF.

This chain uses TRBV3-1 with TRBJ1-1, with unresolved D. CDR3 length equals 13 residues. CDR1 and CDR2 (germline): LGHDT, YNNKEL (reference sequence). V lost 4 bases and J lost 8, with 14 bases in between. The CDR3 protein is CASSPSSGREAFF. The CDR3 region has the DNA TGTGCCAGCAGCCCAAGTAGTGGACGGGAAGCTTTCTTT.

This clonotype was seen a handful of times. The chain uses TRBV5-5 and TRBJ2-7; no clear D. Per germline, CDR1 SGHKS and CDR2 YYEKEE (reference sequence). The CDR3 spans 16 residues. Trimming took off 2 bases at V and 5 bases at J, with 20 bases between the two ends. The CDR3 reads CASSFTPSALRNEQYF. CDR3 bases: TGTGCCAGCAGCTTCACCCCGTCAGCCCTTAGGAACGAGCAGTACTTC.

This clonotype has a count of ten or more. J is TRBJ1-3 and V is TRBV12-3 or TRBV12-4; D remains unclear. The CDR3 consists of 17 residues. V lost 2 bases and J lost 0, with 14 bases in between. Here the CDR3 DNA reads TGTGCCAGCAGTTTAAGTACGGGCTTGGGCTCTGGAAACACCATATATTTT. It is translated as CASSLSTGLGSGNTIYF.

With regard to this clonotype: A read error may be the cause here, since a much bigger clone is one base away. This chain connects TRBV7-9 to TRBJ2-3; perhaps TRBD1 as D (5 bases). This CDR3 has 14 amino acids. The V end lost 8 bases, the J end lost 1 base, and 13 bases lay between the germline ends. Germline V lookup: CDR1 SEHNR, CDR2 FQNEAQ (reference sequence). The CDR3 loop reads CASDPIGGTDTQYF. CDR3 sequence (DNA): TGTGCCAGCGACCCCATAGGGGGCACAGATACGCAGTATTTT.

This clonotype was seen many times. In nucleotides, the CDR3 is TGCGCCAGCAGCTTGGGCCCCCAGGCAGTAAATGAAGCTTTCTTT. This codes for CASSLGPQAVNEAFF. This chain connects TRBV5-1 to TRBJ1-1; no reliable D call. The CDR3 runs 15 residues. Germline V gene lookup returns CDR1 SGHRS and CDR2 YFSETQ. V was trimmed by 0 bases and J by 7 bases, leaving 16 bases between them.

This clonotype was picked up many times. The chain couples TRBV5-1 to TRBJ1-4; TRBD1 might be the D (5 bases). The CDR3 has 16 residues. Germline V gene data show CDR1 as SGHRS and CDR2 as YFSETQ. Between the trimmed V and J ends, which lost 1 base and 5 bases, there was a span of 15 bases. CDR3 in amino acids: CASSLSPPGTNEKLFF. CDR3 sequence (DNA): TGCGCCAGCAGCTTGAGTCCCCCAGGGACGAATGAAAAACTGTTTTTT.

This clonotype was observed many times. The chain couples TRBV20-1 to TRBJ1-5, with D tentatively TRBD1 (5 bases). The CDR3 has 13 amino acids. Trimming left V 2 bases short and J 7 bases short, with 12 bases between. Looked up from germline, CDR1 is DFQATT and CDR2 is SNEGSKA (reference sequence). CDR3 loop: CSARIVGEQPQHF. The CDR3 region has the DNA TGCAGTGCTAGAATCGTGGGGGAGCAGCCCCAGCATTTT.

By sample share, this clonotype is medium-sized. CDR3 sequence reads: CASSQDWGEGAAYEQYF. CDR3 bases: TGCGCCAGCAGCCAAGATTGGGGGGAGGGAGCGGCCTACGAGCAGTACTTC. The V and J genes are TRBV4-3 and TRBJ2-7, with 7 bases fitting TRBD2. Germline V gene data show CDR1 as LGHNA and CDR2 as YSLEER. This CDR3 comprises 17 residues. V shed 0 bases and J 2 bases; nucleotides not matched to a gene: 10.

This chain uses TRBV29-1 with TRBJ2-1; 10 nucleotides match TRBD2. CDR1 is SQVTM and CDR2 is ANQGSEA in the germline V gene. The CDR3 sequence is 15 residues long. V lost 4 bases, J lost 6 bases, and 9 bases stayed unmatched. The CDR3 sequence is CSVAERTSGSNEQFF. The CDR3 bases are TGCAGCGTTGCGGAAAGGACTAGCGGTAGCAATGAGCAGTTCTTC.

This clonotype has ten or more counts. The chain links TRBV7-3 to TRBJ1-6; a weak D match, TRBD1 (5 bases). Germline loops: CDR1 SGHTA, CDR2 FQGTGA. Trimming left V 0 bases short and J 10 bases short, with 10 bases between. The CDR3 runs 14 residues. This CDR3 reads CASSLTRVGSPLHF. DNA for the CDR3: TGTGCCAGCAGCTTAACCAGGGTGGGCTCACCCCTCCACTTT.

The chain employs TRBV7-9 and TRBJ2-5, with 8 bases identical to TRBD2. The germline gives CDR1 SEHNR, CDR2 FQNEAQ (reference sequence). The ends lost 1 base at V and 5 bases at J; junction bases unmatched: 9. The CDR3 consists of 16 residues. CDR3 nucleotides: TGTGCCAGCAGCTTAGACGGCGGGGGGCCGGGTGAGACCCAGTACTTC. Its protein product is CASSLDGGGPGETQYF.

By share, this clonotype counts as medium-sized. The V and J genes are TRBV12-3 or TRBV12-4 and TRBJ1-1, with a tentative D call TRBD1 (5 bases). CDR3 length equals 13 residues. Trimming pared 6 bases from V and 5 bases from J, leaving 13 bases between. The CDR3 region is CASRAMKGTEAFF. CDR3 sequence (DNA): TGTGCCAGCAGAGCGATGAAGGGGACTGAAGCTTTCTTT.

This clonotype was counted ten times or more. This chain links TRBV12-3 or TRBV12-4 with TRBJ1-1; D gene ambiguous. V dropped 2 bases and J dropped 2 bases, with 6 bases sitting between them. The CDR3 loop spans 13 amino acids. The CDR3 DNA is TGTGCCAGCAGTTTAACTGAAAACACTGAAGCTTTCTTT. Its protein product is CASSLTENTEAFF.